This TCR beta chain originates from a study of neurological immune-mediated disorders. Findings and caveats of the study: HTLV-1-associated myelopathy led in TCR clonal expansion, while multiple sclerosis ranked lowest, below healthy controls.

This clonotype was seen ten or more times. As yet, its antigen is unknown. A junction boundary mismatches the germline segment, possibly from a read error. TCRdb processed the 5' RACE reads anew with MiXCR; each CDR3 protein has one entry. The sample consists of around 67,000 distinct CDR3 sequences, 5.2% of them appearing once. Germline CDR1 and CDR2: MNHEY and SMNVEV (reference sequence). The CDR3 contains 15 residues. The sequenced sample was PBMCs. This TCR was sampled from a man younger than 30 with multiple sclerosis. The genes are TRBV27 and TRBJ1-5, with 10 nucleotides matching TRBD1. In DNA, the CDR3 is TGTGCCAGCAGCCTAAGCGGGACAGGGGTACAGCCCCAGAATTTT. Amino acid sequence: CASSLSGTGVQPQNF.